Given below is one T cell receptor (beta chain) in context. Sequencing used immunoSEQ multiplex PCR; TCRdb keeps in-frame clones, though not all of them. The sample includes 2 million to 2.5 million clones, 90% to 96% of them seen just once. The data belong to a study of shared clonotypes between healthy human individuals. Germline CDR1 SGHTS, CDR2 YDEGEE. There are 15 residues in the CDR3. Trimming removed 1 base at V and 2 bases at J, with 12 bases between. The chain uses TRBV5-8 and TRBJ1-2, with D possibly TRBD1 on 5 matching bases. The source of this sequence is a man aged 18 to 30 in good health. The sequencing input was naive CD4+ T cells sorted from blood. Stated subset: CD45RA+ positively selected. The DNA of the CDR3 is TGTGCCAGCAGCTTGTGGGGCAGACCAAACTATGGCTACACCTTC. Its translation: CASSLWGRPNYGYTF.